The 5 T cell receptor beta chains listed next were all sequenced from one sample in a study of T cell responses to AZD1222 COVID-19 vaccine. Clones were sequenced by immunoSEQ multiplex PCR, and TCRdb holds only the in-frame ones, with some missing. The repertoire holds 150,000 to 200,000 clones, with 90% as singletons. The source was peripheral blood, collected on day 0 of AZD1222 vaccination. The origin of the receptors is an adult in good health.

The V gene is TRBV9, the J gene TRBJ1-4; 11 bases align to TRBD1. Trimming removed 3 bases from V and 5 bases from J; junction bases left unmatched: 9. The CDR3 has 17 amino acids. Germline-derived CDR1 and CDR2 are SGDLS and YYNGEE. The CDR3 loop reads CASSDGTGGLSNEKLFF. The DNA for the CDR3 is TGTGCCAGCAGCGATGGGACAGGGGGACTCTCCAATGAAAAACTGTTTTTT.

The chain employs TRBV3-1 (or the pseudogene TRBV3-2) and TRBJ1-6; 7 positions agree with TRBD1. The germline CDR1 and CDR2 sequences are LGHDT and YNNKEL (reference sequence). This CDR3 is 14 amino acids long. The V gene end was trimmed by 6 bases and the J gene end by 10 bases; junction bases not matched to a gene: 9. CDR3 DNA: TGTGCCAGCAGGCGGACAGGAGGTCAATCACCCCTCCACTTT. Translating it yields CASRRTGGQSPLHF.

The J gene is TRBJ1-1, the V gene TRBV28, with D unclear. CDR1 MDHEN and CDR2 SYDVKM come from the germline V gene. This CDR3 has 12 residues. The V end lost 7 bases, the J end lost 0 bases, and 6 bases lay between the germline ends. The chain's CDR3 is CASNEVNTEAFF. CDR3 sequence (DNA): TGTGCCAGCAACGAAGTGAACACTGAAGCTTTCTTT. Supplemented by reference TRBV28 and TRBJ1-1, the full variable domain reads DVKVTQSSRYLVKRTGEKVFLECVQDMDHENMFWYRQDPGLGLRLIYFSYDVKMKEKGDIPEGYSVSREKKERFSLILESASTNQTSMYLCASNEVNTEAFFGQGTRLTVV.

The V and J genes are TRBV28 and TRBJ2-1, with 11 bases that match TRBD2. The J segment lost 6 bases and the V segment lost 6 bases, leaving 7 bases of the junction unmatched. Germline V gene sequence: CDR1 MDHEN, CDR2 SYDVKM. The CDR3 runs to 15 residues. This CDR3 reads CASSPPGLAVNEQFF. The CDR3 nucleotides are TGTGCCAGCAGCCCCCCGGGACTAGCGGTCAATGAGCAGTTCTTC.

The J gene is TRBJ1-3, the V gene TRBV5-1; perhaps TRBD1 as D (5 bases). The CDR3 loop spans 15 amino acids. The germline gives CDR1 SGHRS, CDR2 YFSETQ. Trimming pared 1 base from V and 4 bases from J, leaving 12 bases between. The CDR3 bases are TGCGCCAGCAGCTTGCAGGGAGGCTCCGGAAACACCATATATTTT. It encodes CASSLQGGSGNTIYF.